This passage covers 28 T cell receptor beta chains from one sample sequenced in a study of OX40 agonist ivuxolimab in advanced cancers. The protocol was immunoSEQ multiplex PCR, while the TCRdb copy is restricted to in-frame clones and leaves out a portion. Of over 55,000 clones in the sample, approximately 90% were seen once. Sequenced material: CD4+ or CD8+ T cells sorted from blood, taken in a trial of the OX40 agonist ivuxolimab. Source of these receptors: an adult with an advanced solid tumor such as melanoma, head and neck, liver or kidney cancer.

The genes are TRBV28 and TRBJ1-3; no clear D gene. This CDR3 region has 15 residues. V was clipped by 2 bases and J by 0 bases, with 8 bases between them. CDR1 and CDR2 (germline): MDHEN, SYDVKM. The CDR3 bases are TGTGCCAGCAGTTTACCCCCAAGCTCTGGAAACACCATATATTTT. Translating it yields CASSLPPSSGNTIYF.

This clone was found a few times. The genes are TRBV29-1 and TRBJ1-2; D not resolved. The V and J ends lost 2 bases and 4 bases respectively, with 8 bases between them. Germline CDR1 is SQVTM and CDR2 is ANQGSEA. This CDR3 has 12 amino acids. The chain's CDR3 is CSVEIGSYGYTF. The CDR3 bases are TGCAGCGTTGAAATTGGCAGCTATGGCTACACCTTC.

This clone was counted between two and nine times. Written as DNA, the CDR3 is TGTGCCACCAGCAGAGATCGGGGAACAGAGACCCAGTACTTC. It is translated as CATSRDRGTETQYF. The chain is built from TRBV15 and TRBJ2-5; possible D gene TRBD2, 5 bases. The CDR3 contains 14 residues. Germline assignment: CDR1 LNHNV and CDR2 YYDKDF (reference sequence). V shed 0 bases and J shed 4 bases, with 9 bases lying between them.

This chain uses TRBV5-1 with TRBJ2-5; 8 bases align to TRBD2. In germline, CDR1 is SGHRS, CDR2 YFSETQ. The CDR3 totals 17 residues. With V trimmed by 0 bases and J by 0 bases, 7 bases remained unmatched. CDR3 in DNA: TGCGCCAGCAGCTTGGCCGCGGCTAGCGGGTACCAAGAGACCCAGTACTTC. Residues: CASSLAAASGYQETQYF.

V and J are TRBV4-3 and TRBJ2-7, with unresolved D. The V end was cut by 3 bases, the J end by 6 bases, with 12 bases between. Germline assignment: CDR1 LGHNA and CDR2 YSLEER. The CDR3 contains 13 residues. The CDR3 here is CASSHQTALEQYF. The CDR3, as DNA: TGCGCCAGCAGCCACCAGACCGCCCTCGAGCAGTACTTC.

This clone showed up just once. The rearrangement joins TRBV7-9 to TRBJ2-1; D might be TRBD2 (6 bases). Germline V gives CDR1 SEHNR, CDR2 FQNEAQ (reference sequence). Trimming removed 5 bases at V and 7 bases at J, with 12 bases between. There are 13 residues in the CDR3. CDR3 in DNA: TGTGCCAGCAGCCCACGGAGGGCGAATGAGCAGTTCTTC. Amino acids: CASSPRRANEQFF. Variable domain in full (rest from reference TRBV7-9 and TRBJ2-1): DTGVSQNPRHKITKRGQNVTFRCDPISEHNRLYWYRQTLGQGPEFLTYFQNEAQLEKSRLLSDRFSAERPKGSFSTLEIQRTEQGDSAMYLCASSPRRANEQFFGPGTRLTVL.

The chain couples TRBV7-9 to TRBJ2-7; D gene ambiguous. Germline loops: CDR1 SEHNR, CDR2 FQNEAQ (reference sequence). CDR3 length: 13 amino acids. Trimming shortened V by 5 bases and J by 3 bases, and 11 bases separated the two germline ends. Written as DNA, the CDR3 is TGTGCCAGCAGCACTTCAATTGGCTACGAGCAGTACTTC. Its protein product is CASSTSIGYEQYF.

To note about this clone: The junction and the germline gene differ at one end; a read error may be behind it. J is TRBJ2-7 and V is TRBV2; 8 bases align to TRBD1. This CDR3 has 10 amino acids. Germline loops: CDR1 SNHLY, CDR2 FYNNEI. Here the CDR3 DNA reads TGTGCCAGCACCGGACAGGGCGCCATCTTC. This codes for CASTGQGAIF.

This clone showed up just once. The chain links TRBV10-3 to TRBJ2-2; 7 positions agree with TRBD1. The CDR3 length is 15 residues. Losses at the gene ends were 3 bases for V and 8 bases for J; bases not matched to a gene: 9. The V gene's germline CDR1 is ENHRY and CDR2 SYGVKD. CDR3 sequence reads: CAISDQTGPPGELFF. The CDR3 DNA is TGTGCCATCAGTGACCAGACAGGGCCGCCAGGGGAGCTGTTTTTT.

The V gene is TRBV11-3, the J gene TRBJ2-3; D remains ambiguous. V dropped 4 bases and J dropped 4 bases, with 6 bases sitting between them. The length of the CDR3 is 12 residues. The germline CDR1 and CDR2 sequences are SGHNT and YENEEA. CDR3 residues: CASSSGADTQYF. CDR3 DNA: TGTGCCAGCAGCTCTGGAGCAGATACGCAGTATTTT. The whole variable domain, remainder taken from reference TRBV11-3 and TRBJ2-3, is EAGVVQSPRYKIIEKKQPVAFWCNPISGHNTLYWYLQNLGQGPELLIRYENEEAVDDSQLPKDRFSAERLKGVDSTLKIQPAELGDSAVYLCASSSGADTQYFGPGTRLTVL.

Written as DNA, the CDR3 is TGTGCCAGTAGTCCACACTCCGGTGGGGTGTACAATGAGCAGTTCTTC. This codes for CASSPHSGGVYNEQFF. The chain uses TRBV19 and TRBJ2-1; D is unclear. Trimming removed 5 bases from V and 4 bases from J, with 18 bases in between. The CDR3 runs 16 residues. Germline-derived CDR1 and CDR2 are LNHDA and SQIVND (reference sequence).

The V and J genes are TRBV7-3 and TRBJ2-3; the D gene is possibly TRBD1 (5 bases). The germline V gene encodes CDR1 SGHTA and CDR2 FQGTGA. This CDR3 is built from 15 residues. The V and J ends lost 1 base and 2 bases respectively, with 10 bases between them. The CDR3 spells CASSLKGSPTDTQYF. The CDR3 nucleotides are TGTGCCAGCAGCTTAAAGGGGTCCCCCACAGATACGCAGTATTTT.

This chain uses TRBV7-6 with TRBJ2-3; maybe TRBD1 (7 bases). CDR1 and CDR2 (germline): SGHVS, FNYEAQ. Trimming stripped 2 bases from V and 6 bases from J, with 18 bases between. This CDR3 has 16 residues. The CDR3 region has the DNA TGTGCCAGCAGCTTAAGAGGAGGGGGCGCACATGATACGCAGTATTTT. This encodes CASSLRGGGAHDTQYF. The variable domain in full, completed from reference TRBV7-6 and TRBJ2-3, reads GAGVSQSPRYKVTKRGQDVALRCDPISGHVSLYWYRQALGQGPEFLTYFNYEAQQDKSGLPNDRFSAERPEGSISTLTIQRTEQRDSAMYRCASSLRGGGAHDTQYFGPGTRLTVL.

This clone was seen a single time. The CDR3 here is CASLRGDNEQFF. CDR3 coding DNA: TGTGCCAGCCTCCGGGGAGACAATGAGCAGTTCTTC. The rearrangement joins TRBV2 to TRBJ2-1; D may be TRBD2 (5 bases). CDR1 and CDR2 from the germline V gene are SNHLY and FYNNEI. The length of the CDR3 is 12 residues. V dropped 8 bases and J dropped 5 bases, with 10 bases sitting between them.

The V and J genes are TRBV2 and TRBJ2-1; 10 nucleotides match TRBD2. V lost 1 base to trimming and J lost 9 bases; unmatched junction nucleotides: 12. The CDR3 consists of 17 residues. Germline CDR1 SNHLY, CDR2 FYNNEI. The CDR3 reads CASSEGVSGRAGGEQFF. For the CDR3, the DNA is TGTGCCAGCAGTGAAGGCGTGAGCGGGAGGGCCGGCGGTGAGCAGTTCTTC. The complete variable domain, with remaining parts taken from reference TRBV2 and TRBJ2-1, reads EPEVTQTPSHQVTQMGQEVILRCVPISNHLYFYWYRQILGQKVEFLVSFYNNEISEKSEIFDDQFSVERPDGSNFTLKIRSTKLEDSAMYFCASSEGVSGRAGGEQFFGPGTRLTVL.

Note on this clone: Other nucleotide sequences in the sample specify the same CDR3. The rearrangement links TRBV27 to TRBJ1-5; 8 nucleotides match TRBD1. Germline CDR1 MNHEY, CDR2 SMNVEV (reference sequence). With 2 bases clipped from V and 8 bases from J, the junction kept 8 bases outside the gene matches. CDR3 size: 15 residues. In DNA form, the CDR3 reads TGTGCCAGCAGTTTAGGACAGGGATTGGAAGAGCCCCAGCATTTT. It translates to CASSLGQGLEEPQHF.

V usage is TRBV7-9 and J usage is TRBJ2-1, with TRBD2 matching 10 bases. The J segment lost 8 bases and the V segment lost 6 bases, leaving 7 bases of the junction unmatched. This CDR3 is built from 14 residues. Germline V gene data show CDR1 as SEHNR and CDR2 as FQNEAQ (reference sequence). CDR3 coding DNA: TGTGCCAGCAGTTCTGTTAGCGGGAGGCATGAGCAGTTCTTC. It encodes CASSSVSGRHEQFF.

The chain joins TRBV11-2 to TRBJ2-7; D possibly matches TRBD1 or TRBD2 (6 bases each). The CDR3 totals 15 residues. Trimming took 5 bases from V and 6 from J, leaving 20 bases between them. The germline V gene encodes CDR1 SGHAT and CDR2 FQNNGV. The CDR3 sequence is CASSKGGMGDGEQYF. CDR3 DNA sequence: TGTGCCAGCAGCAAAGGGGGGATGGGAGACGGCGAGCAGTACTTC.

The chain links TRBV4-1 to TRBJ2-1, with 11 bases fitting TRBD2. Per the germline V gene, CDR1 is MGHRA and CDR2 is YSYEKL. After removal of 0 bases from V and 14 bases from J, the junction contained 6 bases not matched to a gene. This CDR3 is built from 14 residues. This CDR3 reads CASSQEVLAGVEFF. The CDR3, as DNA: TGCGCCAGCAGCCAAGAAGTACTAGCGGGAGTGGAGTTCTTC.

This clone was recorded once. This sequence joins TRBV28 and TRBJ1-1, with D unclear. From germline, CDR1 is MDHEN and CDR2 SYDVKM. CDR3 size: 14 residues. V was clipped by 2 bases and J by 1 base, with 8 bases between them. In DNA form, the CDR3 reads TGTGCCAGCAGTTTACCGACTCCGAACACTGAAGCTTTCTTT. Its translation: CASSLPTPNTEAFF.

The chain has TRBV5-4 and TRBJ2-2; TRBD1 might be the D (7 bases). The V end lost 6 bases, the J end lost 6 bases, and 30 bases lay between the germline ends. The length of the CDR3 is 19 residues. CDR1 is SGHNT and CDR2 is YYREEE in the germline V gene (reference sequence). The CDR3, as DNA: TGTGCCAGCATCCAGCGAGAAACAGGGGCTCTCGCGGGACCCGGGGAGCTGTTTTTT. Translating gives CASIQRETGALAGPGELFF.

This chain links TRBV6-1 with TRBJ2-7; D tentatively fits TRBD1 or TRBD2 (5 bases each). V gave up 2 bases and J gave up 3 bases, with 11 bases separating them. The CDR3 length is 14 residues. Germline-derived CDR1 and CDR2 are MNHNS and SASEGT. The CDR3 DNA reads TGTGCCAGCAGTGAATTTGGGGACCTCTACGAGCAGTACTTC. Protein product: CASSEFGDLYEQYF.

J is TRBJ2-1 and V is TRBV7-3; D unresolved. V was clipped by 2 bases and J by 3 bases, with 11 bases between them. From germline, CDR1 is SGHTA and CDR2 FQGTGA. The CDR3 contains 15 residues. The CDR3 DNA reads TGTGCCAGCAGCTTAGGTCCTCCCCACTACAATGAGCAGTTCTTC. Its protein is CASSLGPPHYNEQFF.

The J gene is TRBJ2-7, the V gene TRBV2; D unclear. Germline assignment: CDR1 SNHLY and CDR2 FYNNEI. The CDR3 is 13 residues long. V was cut by 0 bases and J by 7 bases, with 10 bases left in between. CDR3 DNA sequence: TGTGCCAGCAGTGAAGCGTTAACTGGGGAGCAGTACTTC. This gives the protein CASSEALTGEQYF.

This rearrangement joins TRBV19 to TRBJ1-1; D is unresolved. Trimming shortened V by 5 bases and J by 1 base, and 11 bases separated the two germline ends. Germline-derived CDR1 and CDR2 are LNHDA and SQIVND (reference sequence). The CDR3 runs to 14 residues. CDR3 sequence reads: CASSLWTGNTEAFF. The CDR3 DNA sequence: TGTGCCAGTAGTCTATGGACGGGGAACACTGAAGCTTTCTTT.

The V gene is TRBV6-1, the J gene TRBJ2-7; TRBD2 might be the D (6 bases). CDR3 length: 15 residues. V dropped 2 bases and J dropped 0 bases, with 11 bases sitting between them. Germline CDR1 MNHNS, CDR2 SASEGT. The CDR3 DNA reads as TGTGCCAGCAGTGAACAGGGACTTTTCTCCTACGAGCAGTACTTC. It codes for CASSEQGLFSYEQYF.

V is TRBV28 and J is TRBJ2-1; 8 bases align to TRBD2. Trimming at V came to 5 bases and at J to 0 bases, leaving 3 bases not matched to a gene. The CDR3 is 15 residues long. Germline V gives CDR1 MDHEN, CDR2 SYDVKM. The CDR3 DNA is TGTGCCAGCAGTGCAGCGGGAGACTCCTACAATGAGCAGTTCTTC. This sequence encodes CASSAAGDSYNEQFF.

The rearrangement links TRBV5-5 to TRBJ2-7; D remains unclear. Trimming pared 0 bases from V and 6 bases from J, leaving 7 bases between. The CDR3 loop spans 12 amino acids. Germline V gene lookup returns CDR1 SGHKS and CDR2 YYEKEE (reference sequence). The CDR3 here is CASSLEPAEQYF. Here the CDR3 DNA reads TGTGCCAGCAGCTTGGAGCCGGCCGAGCAGTACTTC.